A single T cell receptor (beta chain) is shown here with its context. This specimen comes from a study of blood T cell repertoires in COVID-19. Sequenced by immunoSEQ multiplex PCR; TCRdb stores in-frame clones only, minus some. The sample lists fewer than 250,000 clones; around four fifths were seen once. Sequencing input: PBMCs or T cells enriched from blood (not recorded which). The receptor was isolated from a woman aged 40 to 50 who had been exposed to COVID-19.

The CDR3 coding sequence is TGTGCCAGCTCATCCGACCTAGGGGTCAATCAGCCCCAGCATTTT. Translating gives CASSSDLGVNQPQHF. The chain has TRBV18 and TRBJ1-5; tentatively, D is TRBD1 (5 bases). Germline lookup yields CDR1 KGHSH and CDR2 LQKENI. The CDR3 covers 15 residues. Trimming removed 5 bases at V and 3 bases at J, with 14 bases between.